This is a list of T cell receptor beta chains from one sample in a study of blood T cell repertoires in COVID-19. The assay was immunoSEQ multiplex PCR, and TCRdb's table has in-frame clones only and misses some. This table has a few hundred thousand clones, 86% appearing once. Source material: PBMCs or T cells enriched from blood (not recorded which). These receptors all come from a woman aged 40-49 years with acute COVID-19. Both conserved end residues are trimmed from each CDR3. D genes are given only for firm matches.

length,V,D,CDR3
11,TRBV9,.,ASSPPIPDTQY
11,TRBV2,.,ASSWTDKNIQY
13,TRBV28,TRBD1,ASSFGTGTDYGYT
13,TRBV10-1,TRBD1,ANACSGQGSHEQY
13,TRBV11-2,.,ASSLTRSSTDTQY
11,TRBV12-3/TRBV12-4,TRBD2,ASRAGDHYEQY
13,TRBV28,.,ASSPLGSHGNTIY
15,TRBV24-1,.,ATSDPPGASGSYEQY
14,TRBV10-3,TRBD1,AISKTGGSQQETQY
12,TRBV29-1,.,SARRQGGTGELF
12,TRBV19,.,ASSIEGSSKPQH
13,TRBV24-1,TRBD1,ATSDTTGPNQPQH
12,TRBV6-4,TRBD1,ANTTGGNNSPLH
14,TRBV2,.,ASRATQGAVNSPLH
12,TRBV6-5,TRBD1,ASSPDRGLQPQH
10,TRBV9,TRBD1,ASSPGTVEAF
12,TRBV27,.,ASIRRGGTTEAF
12,TRBV9,.,ASGPSTNTDTQY
12,TRBV18,.,ASSPVVGTDTQY
11,TRBV18,.,ASSSDSQETQY
11,TRBV5-1,.,ASSLVRGLEQF
13,TRBV7-9,.,ASSLVRGPGNEQF
13,TRBV9,.,ASSAQGIRNQPQH
13,TRBV19,.,ATRPRGVGNQPQH
13,TRBV5-1,.,ASSSSQGRSTEAF
13,TRBV18,TRBD1,ASSRRTGDYNEQF
12,TRBV7-6,.,ASSRSGNTGELF
11,TRBV12-5,.,ASGQGLSYTQY
14,TRBV28,.,ASSLIRRSSGNTIY
13,TRBV3-1/TRBV3-2,TRBD2,ASSQEGLATYEQY
12,TRBV7-8,.,ASSFPGSLAFQY
13,TRBV6-5,.,ASSYSWLGGYEQY